This is a list of T cell receptor beta chains from one sample in a study of OX40 agonist ivuxolimab in advanced cancers. Data came from immunoSEQ multiplex PCR; TCRdb stores just in-frame clones and leaves some out. The sample has about 41,000 clones; about 85% are singletons. The source was CD4+ or CD8+ T cells sorted from blood, collected in a trial of the OX40 agonist ivuxolimab. The source of these receptors is an adult with an advanced solid tumor such as melanoma, head and neck, liver or kidney cancer. The CDR3 runs from the conserved cysteine through the conserved F or W. D genes are given only for firm matches. Clone size, where shown, is once, few, many, or a class for clones that have expanded.

15,.,TRBJ2-3,TRBV6-1,.,TGTGCCAGCAGTCGAGGGGGGCGGGGCACAGATACGCAGTATTTT,CASSRGGRGTDTQYF
18,.,TRBJ2-4,TRBV4-1,TRBD1,TGCGCCAGCAGCCAAGGGGCAGGGGGTAGACTAGCCAAAAACATTCAGTACTTC,CASSQGAGGRLAKNIQYF
18,.,TRBJ2-5,TRBV4-1,.,TGCGCCAGCAGCCAAACGTCCCTAAGGGGGGGGAACGAAGAGACCCAGTACTTC,CASSQTSLRGGNEETQYF
18,.,TRBJ2-1,TRBV15,TRBD2,TGTGCCACCAGCAGAGATTCGGCTAGCGGGAGAGCCTACAATGAGCAGTTCTTC,CATSRDSASGRAYNEQFF
18,.,TRBJ2-1,TRBV6-7,TRBD2,TGTGCCAGCAGGGGTGATAGGGGACTAGCGGATGGCCACAATGAGCAGTTCTTC,CASRGDRGLADGHNEQFF
11,.,TRBJ1-2,TRBV30,.,TGTGCCTGGAGTGGAGCCTATGGCTACACCTTC,CAWSGAYGYTF
14,.,TRBJ2-2,TRBV5-1,.,TGCGCCAGCAGCTTGCGTACTAGTGCCGGGGAGCTGTTTTTT,CASSLRTSAGELFF
14,.,TRBJ2-3,TRBV19,TRBD2,TGTGCCACCCAAGAGACTAGCATGTCGGATACGCAGTATTTT,CATQETSMSDTQYF
13,.,TRBJ1-1,TRBV11-1,.,TGTGCCAGCAGCTTAGGTAGGGTCCGTGAAGCTTTCTTT,CASSLGRVREAFF
15,.,TRBJ1-3,TRBV7-2,.,TGTGCCAGCACCGGGGGACCGGTCTCTGGAAACACCATATATTTT,CASTGGPVSGNTIYF
13,.,TRBJ1-1,TRBV7-2,.,TGTGCCAGCAGCAAGGGACCGCGCACTGAAGCTTTCTTT,CASSKGPRTEAFF
14,.,TRBJ2-5,TRBV10-3,TRBD2,TGTGCCATCAGCAATAGCGGGAGGGCAGAGACCCAGTACTTC,CAISNSGRAETQYF
14,.,TRBJ1-5,TRBV27,.,TGTGCCAGCCGGGGGGTACAATACAATCAGCCCCAGCATTTT,CASRGVQYNQPQHF
15,.,TRBJ2-2,TRBV9,TRBD1,TGTGCCAGCAGCTTCGACAGGGGATTTGACGGGGAGCTGTTTTTT,CASSFDRGFDGELFF
15,.,TRBJ2-1,TRBV27,TRBD1,TGTGCCAGCAGTAAACTCGGGACAGGGGACAATGAGCAGTTCTTC,CASSKLGTGDNEQFF
15,.,TRBJ1-2,TRBV4-2,.,TGTGCCAGCAGCCAAGAAGGAGGGGTTGGGTATGGCTACACCTTC,CASSQEGGVGYGYTF
13,few,TRBJ2-1,TRBV28,.,TGTGCCAGCAGTTTGACAGAGAACAATGAGCAGTTCTTC,CASSLTENNEQFF
14,.,TRBJ2-5,TRBV6-6,.,TGTGCCAGCAGTTACTCCTCTAGCGAAGAGACCCAGTACTTC,CASSYSSSEETQYF
18,.,TRBJ2-3,TRBV9,TRBD2,TGTGCCAGCAGCGCGGGACTAGCGGGAGGGCGCCTACCAGATACGCAGTATTTT,CASSAGLAGGRLPDTQYF
15,.,TRBJ2-4,TRBV29-1,.,TGCAGCGTTGAAGGGGGGAGCTGGGCCAAAAACATTCAGTACTTC,CSVEGGSWAKNIQYF
14,.,TRBJ1-5,TRBV19,.,TGTGCCAGTAGTATTCGGGGGGAGAGGCAGCCCCAGCATTTT,CASSIRGERQPQHF
15,once,TRBJ2-7,TRBV7-2,.,TGTGCCAGCAGCTTACCCGCAGGGAGAACCTACGAGCAGTACTTC,CASSLPAGRTYEQYF
15,once,TRBJ2-3,TRBV28,TRBD2,TGTGCCAGCACCGAGAGCGGGGGGAACACAGATACGCAGTATTTT,CASTESGGNTDTQYF
13,.,TRBJ1-5,TRBV27,.,TGTGCCAGCAGTTTTTCAGGCTTTGGGACCCAGCATTTT,CASSFSGFGTQHF
15,.,TRBJ1-6,TRBV27,.,TGTGCCAGCAGCCGAGGGGTGTGGAATAATTCACCCCTCCACTTT,CASSRGVWNNSPLHF